This is a list of T cell receptor beta chains from one sample in a study of type 1 regulatory T cells. TCRdb itself ran the reads through MiXCR, one entry per CDR3 protein. The sample holds about 71,000 distinct CDR3 sequences, roughly 20% seen once. No antigens are known for them. Sequenced material: cultured type 1 regulatory T (Tr1) cells, either the whole culture or a sorted fraction (not recorded which). Receptor source: a human donor in good health. CDR3s include the opening cysteine and the closing phenylalanine or tryptophan. The D gene is left open where the match is weak. Size values are once, few and many counts, or a class for expanded clones, and some rows have none.

j_call d_call clone_size v_call cdr3_length cdr3_nt cdr3_aa
TRBJ1-1 - few TRBV18 15 TGTGCCAGCTCACCACGGTCAGGGGTGAACACTGAAGCTTTCTTT CASSPRSGVNTEAFF
TRBJ1-5 - - TRBV12-3/TRBV12-4 14 TGTGCCAGCAGCCCCCGGGAGGGTGGTCAGCCCCAGCATTTT CASSPREGGQPQHF
TRBJ1-5 TRBD1 few TRBV6-5 16 TGTGCCAGCCAGGGGGGACAGGGGGCGCGAAATCAGCCCCAGCATTTT CASQGGQGARNQPQHF
TRBJ2-5 TRBD1 few TRBV29-1 14 TGCAGCGTTGAGGACACAGGGGGTCAAGAGACCCAGTACTTC CSVEDTGGQETQYF
TRBJ2-7 - many TRBV6-2/TRBV6-3 14 TGTGCCAGCAACCGAGCCGGACCGTCCTACGAGCAGTACTTC CASNRAGPSYEQYF
TRBJ2-3 - few TRBV12-3/TRBV12-4 13 TGTGCCAGCAGTTTATCAGGGCTTGATACGCAGTATTTT CASSLSGLDTQYF
TRBJ1-3 - - TRBV6-5 14 TGTGCCAGCAGGTCCCCAGGGTCCGGAAACACCATATATTTT CASRSPGSGNTIYF
TRBJ2-5 - - TRBV5-1 16 TGCGCCAGCAGCTGGGGTCGATGGTCGTTTACAGAGACCCAGTACTTC CASSWGRWSFTETQYF
TRBJ2-5 - many TRBV7-2 13 TGTGCCAGCAGCCCGGGACGCGTAGAGACCCAGTACTTC CASSPGRVETQYF
TRBJ2-3 - few TRBV5-1 16 TGCGCCAGCAGCTTGGGTACGGGGAGATACACAGATACGCAGTATTTT CASSLGTGRYTDTQYF
TRBJ1-6 - - TRBV7-2 14 TGCGCCAGCAGCCAGGAGGCAGGAGGATCACCCCTCCACTTT CASSQEAGGSPLHF
TRBJ2-7 - few TRBV5-1 13 TGCGCCAGCAGCCAATACCTAGCCTACGAGCAGTACTTC CASSQYLAYEQYF
TRBJ1-4 - - TRBV15 17 TGTGCCACCAGCAGAGATCTCGGGAGTGCAACTAATGAAAAACTGTTTTTT CATSRDLGSATNEKLFF
TRBJ2-1 - - TRBV7-3 13 TGTGCCAGCAGCTCCTCAAATGTTGGGGAGCAGTTCTTC CASSSSNVGEQFF
TRBJ2-5 - - TRBV19 13 TGTGCCAGTAGTCCACACGGCAAAGAGACCCAGTACTTC CASSPHGKETQYF
TRBJ1-1 TRBD1 few TRBV7-3 13 TGTGCCAGCAGCTTGGGACAGCGTTCTGAAGCTTTCTTT CASSLGQRSEAFF
TRBJ2-5 - - TRBV5-1 13 TGCGCCAGCAGCTTGTCTGGGGGAGAGACCCAGTACTTC CASSLSGGETQYF
TRBJ1-1 - many TRBV28 12 TGTGCCAGCAGTTTATCTACCACTGAAGCTTTCTTT CASSLSTTEAFF
TRBJ1-1 - few TRBV30 15 TGTGCCTGGAGCCTGGGGCCGGACCTGAACACTGAAGCTTTCTTT CAWSLGPDLNTEAFF
TRBJ2-3 - few TRBV20-1 12 TGCAGTGCTTCTCAGGGTTCGGATACGCAGTATTTT CSASQGSDTQYF
TRBJ2-1 - many TRBV12-3/TRBV12-4 14 TGTGCCAGCAGTTTATCTATGTCCTACAATGAGCAGTTCTTC CASSLSMSYNEQFF
TRBJ2-7 - - TRBV28 15 TGTGCCAGCAGTTCCCCCCCAGCAGGGTTAAATGAGCAGTACTTC CASSSPPAGLNEQYF
TRBJ2-1 TRBD2 - TRBV5-4 13 TGTGCCAGCAGAACTAGCGGGGGATTGGAGCAGTTCTTC CASRTSGGLEQFF
TRBJ1-2 TRBD1 - TRBV20-1 14 TGCAGTGCTAGAGACAGGGGGCGGTTAAGTGGCTACACCTTC CSARDRGRLSGYTF